This T cell receptor beta chain was sequenced in a study of cytomegalovirus exposure and HLA in healthy donors. Overall study findings and caveats: Analyzed later, association rates of TCRs varied across HLA loci, with DRB1 most and HLA-C fewest.

The CDR3 is made up of 15 amino acids. V lost 0 bases and J lost 1, with 9 bases in between. The germline V gene has CDR1 SGDLS and CDR2 YYNGEE. The PCR had 60 Vbeta and 13 Jbeta primers. Measured with immunoSEQ multiplex PCR; TCRdb has only the in-frame clones, and not every one. Among 140,000 to 150,000 clones listed, about 77% were seen once. For this clone: The antigen is not known.

The genes are TRBV9 and TRBJ2-3, with D uncertain. The sequencing input was PBMCs. The clonotype originates from a male donor in good health and CMV-seronegative. In nucleotides, the CDR3 is TGTGCCAGCAGCGTAGGAGGCTCCCGCACAGATACGCAGTATTTT. It is translated as CASSVGGSRTDTQYF.